What follows are 17 T cell receptor beta chains derived from one specimen sequenced in a study of blood T cell repertoires in COVID-19. Data came from immunoSEQ multiplex PCR; TCRdb stores just in-frame clones and leaves some out. Here the sample spans 50,000 to 70,000 clones, around 83% being singletons. The source material was peripheral blood. These TCRs come from a woman aged 55-70 years with acute or convalescent COVID-19.

V usage is TRBV25-1 and J usage is TRBJ1-1, with a possible D match to TRBD1 (6 bases). V was shortened by 3 bases and J by 6 bases, with 20 bases between the two germline ends. The CDR3 extends over 16 amino acids. In germline, CDR1 is MGHDK, CDR2 SYGVNS. The CDR3 bases are TGTGCCAGCAGTGATTTCCTCACGACAGGTTTCGCTGAAGCTTTCTTT. It translates to CASSDFLTTGFAEAFF.

The chain has TRBV3-1 (or the pseudogene TRBV3-2) and TRBJ1-4; weak D call: TRBD1 (5 bases). The CDR3 is 15 residues long. The ends were cut back, 4 bases at V and 5 bases at J, with 14 bases in the middle. Germline V CDR1 and CDR2: LGHDT, YNNKEL (reference sequence). The CDR3 region is CASSPGRTSNEKLFF. The CDR3 DNA reads as TGTGCCAGCAGCCCCGGACGGACATCAAATGAAAAACTGTTTTTT.

The table lists this clone with a count of one. V gene TRBV11-2 combines with J gene TRBJ1-4, with no clear D. The CDR3 has 13 amino acids. Germline V CDR1 and CDR2: SGHAT, FQNNGV. V shed 2 bases and J shed 8 bases, with 9 bases lying between them. The CDR3 is CASSLIEREKLFF. DNA of the CDR3: TGTGCCAGCAGCTTAATCGAGAGGGAAAAACTGTTTTTT.

The chain uses TRBV5-6 and TRBJ1-6; D is unclear. Trimming cost V 0 bases and J 3 bases, with 7 bases left between them. In germline, CDR1 is SGHDT, CDR2 YYEEEE. The CDR3 loop spans 15 amino acids. The CDR3 spells CASSLAQIYNSPLHF. The DNA for the CDR3 is TGTGCCAGCAGCTTGGCGCAGATCTATAATTCACCCCTCCACTTT.

The J gene is TRBJ2-7, the V gene TRBV2; TRBD1 agrees at 8 bases. Germline V CDR1 and CDR2: SNHLY, FYNNEI. There are 12 residues in the CDR3. Trimming took 7 bases from V and 6 from J; bases not matched to a gene: 5. Here the CDR3 DNA reads TGTGCCAGCACCTGGACAGGGCTCGAGCAGTACTTC. Its translation is CASTWTGLEQYF.

The J gene is TRBJ1-3, the V gene TRBV2; a possible D gene is TRBD1 (5 bases). The germline gives CDR1 SNHLY, CDR2 FYNNEI. The CDR3 totals 16 residues. V was cut by 4 bases and J by 1 base, with 14 bases left in between. CDR3 nucleotides: TGTGCCAGCAGTGCGGGCAGGGCAGGATCTGGAAACACCATATATTTT. Translated, it gives CASSAGRAGSGNTIYF.

The chain uses TRBV14 and TRBJ2-1; tentative D call: TRBD2 (6 bases). The V and J ends lost 3 bases and 7 bases respectively, with 10 bases between them. This CDR3 is 13 amino acids long. CDR1 and CDR2 from the germline V gene are SGHDN and FVKESK. The CDR3 here is CASSHHGGNEQFF. The DNA of the CDR3 is TGTGCCAGCAGCCATCACGGGGGAAATGAGCAGTTCTTC.

This sequence joins TRBV6-1 and TRBJ2-5, with 8 bases fitting TRBD1. Germline CDR1 and CDR2: MNHNS and SASEGT. The CDR3 extends over 15 amino acids. J lost 4 bases, V lost 3 bases, and 7 bases had no gene match. CDR3 region: CASSETRTGRETQYF. The CDR3 region has the DNA TGTGCCAGCAGTGAGACCAGGACAGGGAGAGAGACCCAGTACTTC.

V is TRBV27 and J is TRBJ1-6; TRBD1 agrees at 10 bases. The CDR3 spans 17 residues. CDR1 and CDR2 (germline): MNHEY, SMNVEV (reference sequence). The V segment lost 8 bases and the J segment 10 bases; nucleotides outside the gene matches: 17. CDR3 loop: CASRRGGTGVPNSPLHF. In nucleotides, the CDR3 is TGTGCCAGCCGTCGGGGGGGGACAGGGGTACCCAACTCACCCCTCCACTTT.

The gene calls are TRBV7-9 and TRBJ1-6; 7 nucleotides agree with TRBD1. Germline CDR1 is SEHNR and CDR2 is FQNEAQ (reference sequence). The trim removed 1 base at V and 7 bases at J, leaving 10 bases unmatched. The CDR3 totals 17 residues. The CDR3 spells CASSLVSQGKGNSPLHF. In DNA, the CDR3 is TGTGCCAGCAGCTTAGTATCACAGGGGAAAGGAAATTCACCCCTCCACTTT. Together with reference TRBV7-9 and TRBJ1-6, the CDR3 gives the full variable domain: DTGVSQNPRHKITKRGQNVTFRCDPISEHNRLYWYRQTLGQGPEFLTYFQNEAQLEKSRLLSDRFSAERPKGSFSTLEIQRTEQGDSAMYLCASSLVSQGKGNSPLHFGNGTRLTVT.

The CDR3 DNA sequence: TGTGCCAGCAGTGCTACAGGGAACTCTGGAAACACCATATATTTT. This gives the protein CASSATGNSGNTIYF. The chain joins TRBV2 to TRBJ1-3; perhaps TRBD1 as D (6 bases). Trimming stripped 4 bases from V and 0 bases from J, with 10 bases between. The germline CDR1 and CDR2 sequences are SNHLY and FYNNEI. This CDR3 is 15 amino acids long. The full variable domain, in which reference TRBV2 and TRBJ1-3 provide the parts outside the CDR3, is EPEVTQTPSHQVTQMGQEVILRCVPISNHLYFYWYRQILGQKVEFLVSFYNNEISEKSEIFDDQFSVERPDGSNFTLKIRSTKLEDSAMYFCASSATGNSGNTIYFGEGSWLTVV.

The count of this clone is one. The rearrangement joins TRBV7-2 to TRBJ2-5, with TRBD2 matching 12 bases. The trim removed 5 bases at V and 5 bases at J, leaving 9 bases unmatched. Germline V gives CDR1 SGHTA, CDR2 FQGNSA. The CDR3 runs 16 residues. The CDR3 DNA follows: TGTGCCAGCAGCACCTGGACTAGCGGGGTAAGGGAGACCCAGTACTTC. Its translation: CASSTWTSGVRETQYF.

The chain uses TRBV29-1 and TRBJ1-1, with D possibly TRBD1 on 5 matching bases. The CDR3 contains 12 residues. V lost 7 bases to trimming and J lost 3 bases, with 12 bases between them. Germline V gives CDR1 SQVTM, CDR2 ANQGSEA. Here the CDR3 DNA reads TGCAGCGGTAGACAGATGGACACTGAAGCTTTCTTT. Translated, it gives CSGRQMDTEAFF.

This rearrangement joins TRBV4-2 to TRBJ2-3, with 12 bases matching TRBD2. Losses at the gene ends were 3 bases for V and 0 bases for J; bases not matched to a gene: 7. The CDR3 contains 18 residues. The germline V gene has CDR1 LGHNA and CDR2 YNFKEQ. This chain's CDR3 is CASSQASSGGASTDTQYF. In DNA, the CDR3 is TGTGCCAGCAGCCAGGCTTCTAGCGGGGGGGCGAGCACAGATACGCAGTATTTT.

The rearrangement uses TRBV3-1 (or the pseudogene TRBV3-2) and TRBJ1-2; D uncertain. This CDR3 region has 13 residues. The ends were cut back, 1 base at V and 8 bases at J, with 11 bases in the middle. The germline gives CDR1 LGHDT, CDR2 YNNKEL (reference sequence). The CDR3 spells CASSQGSSGGYTF. The CDR3, as DNA: TGTGCCAGCAGCCAAGGGAGCTCGGGGGGCTACACCTTC.

The V and J genes are TRBV19 and TRBJ1-1; 9 positions match TRBD1. V shed 3 bases and J 5 bases; nucleotides not matched to a gene: 4. The CDR3 covers 14 residues. The germline V gene has CDR1 LNHDA and CDR2 SQIVND (reference sequence). The DNA of the CDR3 is TGTGCCAGTAGTATGACAGGGGGTGGGACTGAAGCTTTCTTT. This codes for CASSMTGGGTEAFF.

This chain joins TRBV4-1 and TRBJ2-7, with 7 bases lining up with TRBD2. The CDR3 covers 15 residues. The germline V gene encodes CDR1 MGHRA and CDR2 YSYEKL. The junction had 9 bases not matched to a gene; V was cut back by 3 bases and J by 4 bases. The CDR3 region has the DNA TGCGCCAGCAGCCAGCTGGACTTGGGACTATACGAGCAGTACTTC. It is translated as CASSQLDLGLYEQYF.